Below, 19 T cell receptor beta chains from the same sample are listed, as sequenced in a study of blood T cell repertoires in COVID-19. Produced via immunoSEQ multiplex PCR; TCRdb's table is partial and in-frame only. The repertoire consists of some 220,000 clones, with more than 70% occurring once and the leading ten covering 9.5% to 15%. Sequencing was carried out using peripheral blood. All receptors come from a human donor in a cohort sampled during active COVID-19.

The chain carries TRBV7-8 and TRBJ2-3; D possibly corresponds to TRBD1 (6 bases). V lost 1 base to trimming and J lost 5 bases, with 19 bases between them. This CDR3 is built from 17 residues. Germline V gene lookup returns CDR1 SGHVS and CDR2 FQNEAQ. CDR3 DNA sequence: TGTGCCAGCAGCTTAGTACTTGGGGACAAGGTGGTAGATACGCAGTATTTT. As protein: CASSLVLGDKVVDTQYF.

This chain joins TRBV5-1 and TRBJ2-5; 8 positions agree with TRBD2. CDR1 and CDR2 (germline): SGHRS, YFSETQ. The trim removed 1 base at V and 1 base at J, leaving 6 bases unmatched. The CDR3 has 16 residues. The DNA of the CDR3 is TGCGCCAGCAGCTTGTCGTTTAGCGGGACCCAAGAGACCCAGTACTTC. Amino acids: CASSLSFSGTQETQYF.

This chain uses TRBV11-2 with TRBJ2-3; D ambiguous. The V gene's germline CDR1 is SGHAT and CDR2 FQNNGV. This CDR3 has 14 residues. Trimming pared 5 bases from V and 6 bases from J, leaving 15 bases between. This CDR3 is CASSRNPVGDTQYF. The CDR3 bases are TGTGCCAGCAGCCGAAATCCGGTGGGCGATACGCAGTATTTT.

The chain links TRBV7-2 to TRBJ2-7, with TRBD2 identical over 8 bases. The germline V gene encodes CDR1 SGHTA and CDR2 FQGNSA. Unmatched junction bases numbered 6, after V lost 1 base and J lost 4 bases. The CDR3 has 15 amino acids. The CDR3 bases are TGTGCCAGCAGCTTAGACGGCGGGGGGAATTACGAGCAGTACTTC. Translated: CASSLDGGGNYEQYF.

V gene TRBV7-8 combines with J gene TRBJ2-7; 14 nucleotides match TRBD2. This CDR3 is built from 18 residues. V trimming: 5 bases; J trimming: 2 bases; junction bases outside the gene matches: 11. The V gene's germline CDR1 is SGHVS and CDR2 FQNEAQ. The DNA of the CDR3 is TGTGCCAGCAGCCCACCAGGACTAGCGGGGGGCCCTACCTACGAGCAGTACTTC. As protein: CASSPPGLAGGPTYEQYF.

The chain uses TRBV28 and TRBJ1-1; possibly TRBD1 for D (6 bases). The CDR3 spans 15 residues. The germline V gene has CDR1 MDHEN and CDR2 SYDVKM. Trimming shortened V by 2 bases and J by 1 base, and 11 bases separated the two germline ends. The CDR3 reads CASSLQRGQNTEAFF. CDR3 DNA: TGTGCCAGCAGTTTACAGAGGGGACAGAACACTGAAGCTTTCTTT.

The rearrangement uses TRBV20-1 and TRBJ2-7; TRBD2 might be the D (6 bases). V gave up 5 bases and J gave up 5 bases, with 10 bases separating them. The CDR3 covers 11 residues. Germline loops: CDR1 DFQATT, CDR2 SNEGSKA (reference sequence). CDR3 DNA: TGCAGTGCTCCGGGAGACGACGAGCAGTACTTC. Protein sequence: CSAPGDDEQYF.

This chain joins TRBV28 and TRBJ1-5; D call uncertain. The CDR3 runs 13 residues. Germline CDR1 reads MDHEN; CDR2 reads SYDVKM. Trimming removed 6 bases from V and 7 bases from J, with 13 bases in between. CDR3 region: CASSPSMRQPQHF. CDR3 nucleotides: TGTGCCAGCAGCCCCTCCATGAGACAGCCCCAGCATTTT.

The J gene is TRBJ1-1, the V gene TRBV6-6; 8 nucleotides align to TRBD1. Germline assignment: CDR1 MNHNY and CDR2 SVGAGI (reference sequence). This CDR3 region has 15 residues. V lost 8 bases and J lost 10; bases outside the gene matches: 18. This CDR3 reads CASSSAAPGQVAAFF. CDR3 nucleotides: TGTGCCAGCTCCTCTGCCGCACCGGGACAGGTTGCAGCTTTCTTT.

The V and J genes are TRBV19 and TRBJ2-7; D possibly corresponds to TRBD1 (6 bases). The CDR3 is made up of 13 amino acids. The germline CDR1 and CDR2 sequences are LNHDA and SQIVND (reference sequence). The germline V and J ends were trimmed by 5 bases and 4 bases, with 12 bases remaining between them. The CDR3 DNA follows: TGTGCCAGTAGTTTACAGGGTGGGTACGAGCAGTACTTC. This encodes CASSLQGGYEQYF.

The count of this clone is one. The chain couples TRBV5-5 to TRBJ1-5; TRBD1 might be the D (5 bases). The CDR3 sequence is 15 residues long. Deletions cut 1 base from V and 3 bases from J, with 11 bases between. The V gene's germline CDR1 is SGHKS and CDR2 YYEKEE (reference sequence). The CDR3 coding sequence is TGTGCCAGCAGCTTGTTACAGGCTTTCAATCAGCCCCAGCATTTT. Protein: CASSLLQAFNQPQHF.

The CDR3 loop is CASGDRNNSPLHF. The CDR3, as DNA: TGTGCCAGCGGGGACAGAAATAATTCACCCCTCCACTTT. This chain uses TRBV11-1 with TRBJ1-6; TRBD1 matches at 7 bases. V shed 8 bases and J 5 bases; nucleotides not matched to a gene: 3. There are 13 residues in the CDR3. The germline V gene has CDR1 SGHAT and CDR2 FQDESV (reference sequence).

The CDR3 reads CASSWVRGSTDTQYF. The DNA for the CDR3 is TGTGCCAGCAGTTGGGTGCGGGGGAGCACAGATACGCAGTATTTT. This chain uses TRBV6-5 with TRBJ2-3; 7 bases agree with TRBD2. J was trimmed by 0 bases and V by 4 bases; bases with no gene match: 4. This CDR3 comprises 15 residues. Germline V gene lookup returns CDR1 MNHEY and CDR2 SVGAGI.

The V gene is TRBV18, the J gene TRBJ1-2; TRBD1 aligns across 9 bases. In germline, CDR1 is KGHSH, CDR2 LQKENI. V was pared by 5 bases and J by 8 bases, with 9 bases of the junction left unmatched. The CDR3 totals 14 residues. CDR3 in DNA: TGTGCCAGCTCAGCACAACAGGGGGCTAGCGGCTACACCTTC. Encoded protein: CASSAQQGASGYTF.

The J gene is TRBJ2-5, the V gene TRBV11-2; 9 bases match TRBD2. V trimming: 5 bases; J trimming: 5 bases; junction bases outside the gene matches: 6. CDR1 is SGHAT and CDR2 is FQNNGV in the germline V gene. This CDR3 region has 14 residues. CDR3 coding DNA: TGTGCCAGCAGCGTAATGAGCGGGGGGGAGACCCAGTACTTC. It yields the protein CASSVMSGGETQYF.

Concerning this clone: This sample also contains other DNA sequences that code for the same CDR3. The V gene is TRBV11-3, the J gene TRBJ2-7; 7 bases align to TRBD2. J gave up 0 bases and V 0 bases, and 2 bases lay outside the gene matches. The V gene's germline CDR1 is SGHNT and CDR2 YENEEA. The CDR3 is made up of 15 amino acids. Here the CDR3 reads CASSLEAGDSYEQYF. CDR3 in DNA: TGTGCCAGCAGCTTAGAGGCGGGGGACTCCTACGAGCAGTACTTC. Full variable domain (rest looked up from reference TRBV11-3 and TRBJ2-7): EAGVVQSPRYKIIEKKQPVAFWCNPISGHNTLYWYLQNLGQGPELLIRYENEEAVDDSQLPKDRFSAERLKGVDSTLKIQPAELGDSAVYLCASSLEAGDSYEQYFGPGTRLTVT.

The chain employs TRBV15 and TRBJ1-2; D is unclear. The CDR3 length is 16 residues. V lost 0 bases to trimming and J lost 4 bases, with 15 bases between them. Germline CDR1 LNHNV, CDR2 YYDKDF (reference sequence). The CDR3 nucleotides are TGTGCCACCAGCAGAGATCTGGAGGGAGCGGGCTATGGCTACACCTTC. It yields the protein CATSRDLEGAGYGYTF.

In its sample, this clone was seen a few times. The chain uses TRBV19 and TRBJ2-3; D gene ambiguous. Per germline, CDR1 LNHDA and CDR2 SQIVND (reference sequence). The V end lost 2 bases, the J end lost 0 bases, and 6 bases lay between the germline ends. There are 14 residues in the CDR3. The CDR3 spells CASSIMTSTDTQYF. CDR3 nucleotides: TGTGCCAGTAGTATAATGACAAGCACAGATACGCAGTATTTT.

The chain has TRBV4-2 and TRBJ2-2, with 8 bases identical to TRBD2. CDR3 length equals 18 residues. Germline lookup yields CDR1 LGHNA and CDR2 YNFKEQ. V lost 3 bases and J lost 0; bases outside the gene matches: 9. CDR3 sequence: CASSQAMTSEANTGELFF. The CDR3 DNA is TGTGCCAGCAGCCAGGCGATGACTAGCGAAGCGAACACCGGGGAGCTGTTTTTT.